This passage covers 8 T cell receptor beta chains from one sample sequenced in a study of T cells in Graves' hyperthyroidism and ophthalmopathy. Amplification yielded TCR beta CDR3 regions, with RNA transcripts as the source. Carried out on the TCR CDR3, a first-round RT-PCR used the HTBI primer set. Each CDR3 protein is one row after TCRdb ran MiXCR on the multiplex PCR reads. This repertoire shows around 350,000 distinct CDR3 sequences, about a fifth found once; its top ten account for 3.7%. The specimen sequenced was blood. These receptors were obtained from a woman younger than 30 with Graves' hyperthyroidism.

This clonotype showed up many times. This sequence joins TRBV2 and TRBJ2-5, with D perhaps TRBD1 (5 bases). V was shortened by 6 bases and J by 1 base, with 9 bases between the two germline ends. Germline V lookup: CDR1 SNHLY, CDR2 FYNNEI. CDR3 length equals 13 residues. For the CDR3, the DNA is TGTGCCAGCAGCTCGGACACCCAAGAGACCCAGTACTTC. Amino acids: CASSSDTQETQYF.

V gene TRBV12-3 or TRBV12-4 combines with J gene TRBJ2-5; 8 bases line up with TRBD1. The V and J ends lost 9 bases and 5 bases, in that order; junction bases with no gene match: 8. The CDR3 extends over 13 amino acids. CDR3 in DNA: TGTGCCAGACCCGGACAGGGCGAGGAGACCCAGTACTTC. As protein: CARPGQGEETQYF.

This clonotype occurred many times. The chain carries TRBV9 and TRBJ1-1; D gene unclear. The CDR3 is made up of 13 amino acids. CDR1 is SGDLS and CDR2 is YYNGEE in the germline V gene. V was shortened by 0 bases and J by 0 bases, with 3 bases between the two germline ends. As DNA, the CDR3 is TGTGCCAGCAGCGTAGCCGTGAACACTGAAGCTTTCTTT. It encodes CASSVAVNTEAFF.

For the CDR3, the DNA is TGTGCCAGCAGCCAAGATCGGACGGGCACCTACGAGCAGTACTTC. This encodes CASSQDRTGTYEQYF. The chain joins TRBV3-1 to TRBJ2-7; D not resolved. Trimming shortened V by 0 bases and J by 2 bases, and 11 bases separated the two germline ends. The CDR3 covers 15 residues. Germline V gene sequence: CDR1 LGHDT, CDR2 YNNKEL (reference sequence).

This clonotype was seen repeatedly, ten times or more. This sequence joins TRBV2 and TRBJ2-5, with 8 bases identical to TRBD2. V lost 7 bases, J lost 5 bases, and 9 bases stayed unmatched. The CDR3 runs to 14 residues. Germline values: CDR1 SNHLY, CDR2 FYNNEI. The DNA for the CDR3 is TGTGCCAGCACTGTAGCGGGACTCGGGGAGACCCAGTACTTC. It encodes CASTVAGLGETQYF.

The chain is built from TRBV18 and TRBJ2-7; no firm D call. Germline-derived CDR1 and CDR2 are KGHSH and LQKENI. Trimming removed 3 bases from V and 2 bases from J, with 14 bases in between. The length of the CDR3 is 15 residues. As DNA, the CDR3 is TGTGCCAGCTCACCCAGAGACTGTCTTCCCTACGAGCAGTACTTC. This codes for CASSPRDCLPYEQYF. Full variable domain (remainder filled in from reference TRBV18 and TRBJ2-7): NAGVMQNPRHLVRRRGQEARLRCSPMKGHSHVYWYRQLPEEGLKFMVYLQKENIIDESGMPKERFSAEFPKEGPSILRIQQVVRGDSAAYFCASSPRDCLPYEQYFGPGTRLTVT.

This clonotype was found many times. The rearrangement links TRBV4-1 to TRBJ2-7; no firm D call. The germline V and J ends were trimmed by 8 bases and 1 base, with 24 bases remaining between them. In germline, CDR1 is MGHRA, CDR2 YSYEKL. The CDR3 is 17 amino acids. CDR3 coding DNA: TGCGCCAGCCCAGAAAAAGGATTATTATTCCTGTCCTACGAGCAGTACTTC. This gives the protein CASPEKGLLFLSYEQYF.

This chain links TRBV5-1 with TRBJ1-2; 9 positions match TRBD1. The CDR3 spans 16 residues. Germline CDR1 SGHRS, CDR2 YFSETQ. The junction had 10 bases not matched to a gene; V was cut back by 4 bases and J by 3 bases. CDR3 DNA sequence: TGCGCCAGCAGCCCGACCTCGACAGGGGGGGACTATGGCTACACCTTC. Translating gives CASSPTSTGGDYGYTF.